The present entry profiles one T cell receptor beta chain with its context. Its matching antigen is unknown. This specimen comes from a study of shared clonotypes between healthy human individuals. Findings and caveats of the study: Sorted-subset sequencing was shown by rarefaction to be incomplete despite large depth.

Germline-derived CDR1 and CDR2 are MNHNS and SASEGT. V gave up 4 bases and J gave up 12 bases, with 10 bases separating them. The CDR3 has 10 residues. Splitting the CD4+ cells yielded a CD45RA+ naive subset and a CD45RA-negative memory subset. Produced via immunoSEQ multiplex PCR; TCRdb's table is partial and in-frame only. The table shows roughly 1,500,000 clones, with less than 99% occurring only once. The TCR was taken from a man in his thirties or forties in good health. The chain combines TRBV6-1 with TRBJ2-7, with no clear D. Sample: naive CD4+ T cells sorted from blood. Subset in this sample: CD45RA+ positively selected. In DNA, the CDR3 is TGTGCCAGCAGTGTTGGCGAGGCGTACTTC. Its protein is CASSVGEAYF.